Shown below are 2 T cell receptor beta chains from a single sample sequenced in a study of CD8+CD57+ T cells in acquired aplastic anemia. Using genomic DNA as the template, TCR beta VDJ and CDR3 profiling was carried out. TCRdb reprocessed the reads with MiXCR, giving one entry per CDR3 protein. The repertoire consists of some 200,000 distinct CDR3 sequences, with around 32% occurring once and the leading ten covering 1.1%. Sequences were obtained from sorted CD4+, CD8+, or CD8+CD57+ T cells (not recorded which) from PBMCs. These receptors all stem from a human donor in good health, serving as a control.

This clonotype has a handful of counts. The chain recombines TRBV30 with TRBJ1-3; D gene ambiguous. V gave up 3 bases and J gave up 4 bases, with 10 bases separating them. This CDR3 contains 13 residues. Per the germline V gene, CDR1 is GTSNPN and CDR2 is SVGIG (reference sequence). The CDR3 DNA is TGTGCCTGGAGGGCTCCCTCCGGAAACACCATATATTTT. Amino acid sequence: CAWRAPSGNTIYF.

This clonotype occurred many times. The gene calls are TRBV5-6 and TRBJ1-2; D is undetermined. V lost 4 bases and J lost 4, with 8 bases in between. This CDR3 spans 12 amino acids. Germline V gene lookup returns CDR1 SGHDT and CDR2 YYEEEE. The CDR3 DNA is TGTGCCAGCAGCCAATACAGCTATGGCTACACCTTC. Translation gives CASSQYSYGYTF.